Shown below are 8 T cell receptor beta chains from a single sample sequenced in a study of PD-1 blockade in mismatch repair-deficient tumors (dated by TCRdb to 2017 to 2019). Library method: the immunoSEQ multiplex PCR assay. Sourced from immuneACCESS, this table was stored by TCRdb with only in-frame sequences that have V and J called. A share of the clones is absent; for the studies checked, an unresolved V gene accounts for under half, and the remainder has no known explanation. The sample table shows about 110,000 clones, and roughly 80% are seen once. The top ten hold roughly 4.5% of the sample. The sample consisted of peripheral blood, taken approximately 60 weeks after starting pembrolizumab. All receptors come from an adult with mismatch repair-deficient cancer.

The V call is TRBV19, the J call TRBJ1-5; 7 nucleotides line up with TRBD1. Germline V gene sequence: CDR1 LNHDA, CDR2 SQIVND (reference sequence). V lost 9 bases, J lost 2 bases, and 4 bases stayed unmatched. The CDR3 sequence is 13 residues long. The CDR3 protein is CASRQGGNQPQHF. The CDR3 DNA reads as TGTGCCAGCCGACAGGGAGGCAATCAGCCCCAGCATTTT.

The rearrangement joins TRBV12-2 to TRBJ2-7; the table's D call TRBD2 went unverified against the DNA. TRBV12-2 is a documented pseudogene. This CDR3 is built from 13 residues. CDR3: CASRSILAEFKDF. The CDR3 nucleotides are TGTGCAAGTCGCTCTATTCTAGCGGAATTTAAGGACTTC.

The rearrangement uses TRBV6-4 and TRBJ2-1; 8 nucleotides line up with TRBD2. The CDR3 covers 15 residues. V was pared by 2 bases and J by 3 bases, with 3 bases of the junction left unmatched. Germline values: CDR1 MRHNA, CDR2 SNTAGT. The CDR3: CASSDGAGGYNEQFF. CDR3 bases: TGTGCCAGCAGTGACGGGGCGGGAGGCTACAATGAGCAGTTCTTC.

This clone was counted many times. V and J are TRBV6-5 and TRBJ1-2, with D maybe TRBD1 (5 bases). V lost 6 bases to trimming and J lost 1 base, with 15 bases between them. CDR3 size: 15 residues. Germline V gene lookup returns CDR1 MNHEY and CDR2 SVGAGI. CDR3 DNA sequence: TGTGCCAGCAGCCCCTTGGGGGGGTATAACTATGGCTACACCTTC. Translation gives CASSPLGGYNYGYTF.

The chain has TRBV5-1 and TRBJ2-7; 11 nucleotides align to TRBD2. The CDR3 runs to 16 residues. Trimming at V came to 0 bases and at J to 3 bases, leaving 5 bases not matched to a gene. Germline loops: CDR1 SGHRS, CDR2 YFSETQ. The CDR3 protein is CASSLGASGRNYEQYF. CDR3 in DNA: TGCGCCAGCAGCTTGGGTGCTAGCGGGAGGAACTACGAGCAGTACTTC.

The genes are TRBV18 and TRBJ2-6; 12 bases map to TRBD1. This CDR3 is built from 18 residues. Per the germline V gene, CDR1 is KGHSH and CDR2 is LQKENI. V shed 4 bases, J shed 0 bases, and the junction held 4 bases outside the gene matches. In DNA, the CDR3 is TGTGCCAGCTCACGGGACAGGGGGCCGTTCTCTGGGGCCAACGTCCTGACTTTC. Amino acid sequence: CASSRDRGPFSGANVLTF.

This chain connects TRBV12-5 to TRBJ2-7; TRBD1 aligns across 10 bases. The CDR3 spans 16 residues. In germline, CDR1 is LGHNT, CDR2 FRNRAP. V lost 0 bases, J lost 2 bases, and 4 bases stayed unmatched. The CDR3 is CASGLVLGQGPYEQYF. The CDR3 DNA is TGTGCTAGTGGTTTGGTACTGGGACAGGGGCCCTACGAGCAGTACTTC.

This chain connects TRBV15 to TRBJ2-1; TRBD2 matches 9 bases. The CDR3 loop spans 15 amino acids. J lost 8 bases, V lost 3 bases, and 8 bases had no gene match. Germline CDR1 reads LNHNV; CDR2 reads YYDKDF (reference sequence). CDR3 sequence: CATSRGSGSIDEQFF. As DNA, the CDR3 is TGTGCCACCAGCAGGGGTAGCGGGAGTATAGATGAGCAGTTCTTC.